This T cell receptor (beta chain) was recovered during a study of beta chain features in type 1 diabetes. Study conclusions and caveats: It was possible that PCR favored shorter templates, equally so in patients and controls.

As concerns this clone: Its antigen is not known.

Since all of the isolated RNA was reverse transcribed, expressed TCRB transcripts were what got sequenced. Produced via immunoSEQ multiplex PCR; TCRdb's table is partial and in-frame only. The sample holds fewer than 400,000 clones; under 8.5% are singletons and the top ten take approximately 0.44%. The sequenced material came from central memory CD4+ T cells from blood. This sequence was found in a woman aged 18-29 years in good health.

As DNA, the CDR3 is TGTGCCAGCAGCTTCATCCATTCCTTCTACGAGCAGTACTTC. The encoded protein is CASSFIHSFYEQYF. This chain connects TRBV7-9 to TRBJ2-7; no clear D gene. In germline, CDR1 is SEHNR, CDR2 FQNEAQ (reference sequence). V lost 3 bases and J 3 bases, leaving 12 bases between the germline ends. The CDR3 contains 14 residues. Looking up the rest from reference TRBV7-9 and TRBJ2-7 gives the full variable domain: DTGVSQNPRHKITKRGQNVTFRCDPISEHNRLYWYRQTLGQGPEFLTYFQNEAQLEKSRLLSDRFSAERPKGSFSTLEIQRTEQGDSAMYLCASSFIHSFYEQYFGPGTRLTVT.